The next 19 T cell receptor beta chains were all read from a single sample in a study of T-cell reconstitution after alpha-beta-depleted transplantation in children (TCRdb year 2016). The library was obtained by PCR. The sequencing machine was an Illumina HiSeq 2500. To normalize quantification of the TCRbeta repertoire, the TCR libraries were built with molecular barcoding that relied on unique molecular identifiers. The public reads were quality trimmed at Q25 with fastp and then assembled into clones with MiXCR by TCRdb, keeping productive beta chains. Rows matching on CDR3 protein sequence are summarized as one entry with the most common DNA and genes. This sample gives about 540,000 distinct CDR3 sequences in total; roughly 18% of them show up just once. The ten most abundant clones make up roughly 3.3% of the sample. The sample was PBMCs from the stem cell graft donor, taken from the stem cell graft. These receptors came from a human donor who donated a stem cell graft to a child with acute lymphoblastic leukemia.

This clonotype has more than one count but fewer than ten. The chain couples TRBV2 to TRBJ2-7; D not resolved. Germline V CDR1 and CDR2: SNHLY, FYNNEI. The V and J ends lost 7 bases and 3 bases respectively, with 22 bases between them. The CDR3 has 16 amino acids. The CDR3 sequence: CASNEGPLATLYEQYF. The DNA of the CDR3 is TGTGCCAGCAACGAAGGGCCCTTAGCTACCCTCTACGAGCAGTACTTC. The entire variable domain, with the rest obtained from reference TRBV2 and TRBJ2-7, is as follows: EPEVTQTPSHQVTQMGQEVILRCVPISNHLYFYWYRQILGQKVEFLVSFYNNEISEKSEIFDDQFSVERPDGSNFTLKIRSTKLEDSAMYFCASNEGPLATLYEQYFGPGTRLTVT.

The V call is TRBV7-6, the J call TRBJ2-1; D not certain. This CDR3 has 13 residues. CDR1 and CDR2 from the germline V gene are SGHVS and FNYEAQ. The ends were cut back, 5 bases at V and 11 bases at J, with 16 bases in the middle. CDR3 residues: CASSPGRLSKQFF. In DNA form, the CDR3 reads TGTGCCAGCAGCCCCGGTCGTTTGTCAAAGCAGTTCTTC. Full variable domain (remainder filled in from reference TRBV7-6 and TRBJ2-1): GAGVSQSPRYKVTKRGQDVALRCDPISGHVSLYWYRQALGQGPEFLTYFNYEAQQDKSGLPNDRFSAERPEGSISTLTIQRTEQRDSAMYRCASSPGRLSKQFFGPGTRLTVL.

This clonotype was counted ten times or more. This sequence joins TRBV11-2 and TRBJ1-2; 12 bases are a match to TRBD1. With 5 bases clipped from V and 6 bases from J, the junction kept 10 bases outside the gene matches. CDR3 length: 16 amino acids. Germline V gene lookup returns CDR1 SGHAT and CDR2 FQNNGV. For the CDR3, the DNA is TGTGCCAGCAGCAATCGGGACAGGGGGCGTGCCCATGGCTACACCTTC. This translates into CASSNRDRGRAHGYTF.

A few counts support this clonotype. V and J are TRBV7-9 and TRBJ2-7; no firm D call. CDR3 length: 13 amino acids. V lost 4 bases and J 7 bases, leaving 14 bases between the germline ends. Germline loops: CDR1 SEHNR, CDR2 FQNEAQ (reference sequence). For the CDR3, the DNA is TGTGCCAGCAGCTCCCTTCTAATGACGGAGCAGTACTTC. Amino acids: CASSSLLMTEQYF.

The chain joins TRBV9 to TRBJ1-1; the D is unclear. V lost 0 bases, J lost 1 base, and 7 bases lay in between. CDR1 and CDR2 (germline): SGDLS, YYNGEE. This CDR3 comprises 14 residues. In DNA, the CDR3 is TGTGCCAGCAGCGTAGGCCCCCCGAACACTGAAGCTTTCTTT. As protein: CASSVGPPNTEAFF.

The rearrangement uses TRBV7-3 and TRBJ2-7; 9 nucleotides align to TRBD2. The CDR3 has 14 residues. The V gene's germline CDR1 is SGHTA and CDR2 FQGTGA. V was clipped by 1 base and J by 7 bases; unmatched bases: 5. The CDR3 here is CASSLSGRVEEQYF. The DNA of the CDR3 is TGTGCCAGCAGCTTAAGCGGGAGGGTGGAAGAGCAGTACTTC.

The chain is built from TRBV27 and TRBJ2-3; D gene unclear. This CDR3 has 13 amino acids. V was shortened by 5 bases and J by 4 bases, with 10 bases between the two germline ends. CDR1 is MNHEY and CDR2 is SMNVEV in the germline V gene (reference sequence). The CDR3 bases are TGTGCCAGCAGTCCCCTGGATTCAGATACGCAGTATTTT. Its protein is CASSPLDSDTQYF.

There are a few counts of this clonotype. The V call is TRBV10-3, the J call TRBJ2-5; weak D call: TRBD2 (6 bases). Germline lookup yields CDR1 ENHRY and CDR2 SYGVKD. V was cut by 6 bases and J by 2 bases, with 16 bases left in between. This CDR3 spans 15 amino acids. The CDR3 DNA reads TGTGCCATCAGGGAGGGGCGGTTCCAACAAGAGACCCAGTACTTC. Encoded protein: CAIREGRFQQETQYF.

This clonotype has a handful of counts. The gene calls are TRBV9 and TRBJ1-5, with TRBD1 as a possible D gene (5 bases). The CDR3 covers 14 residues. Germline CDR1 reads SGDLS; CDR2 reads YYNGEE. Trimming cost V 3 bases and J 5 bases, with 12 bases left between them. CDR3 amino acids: CASSEGDDYQPQHF. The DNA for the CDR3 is TGTGCCAGCAGCGAAGGGGACGACTATCAGCCCCAGCATTTT.

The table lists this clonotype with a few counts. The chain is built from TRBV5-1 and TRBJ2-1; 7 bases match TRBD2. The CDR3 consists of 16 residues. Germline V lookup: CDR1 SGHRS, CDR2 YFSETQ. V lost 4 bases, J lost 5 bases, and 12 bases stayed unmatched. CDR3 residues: CASSLHGIGLDNEQFF. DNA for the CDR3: TGCGCCAGCAGCCTGCACGGGATCGGACTAGACAATGAGCAGTTCTTC.

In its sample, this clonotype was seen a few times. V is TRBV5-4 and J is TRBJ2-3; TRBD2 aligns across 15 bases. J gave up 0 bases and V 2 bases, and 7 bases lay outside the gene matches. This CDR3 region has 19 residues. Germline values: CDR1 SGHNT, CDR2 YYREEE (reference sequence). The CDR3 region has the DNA TGTGCCAGCAGCTTTGGACTAGCGGGAGGGGGGCCTAGCACAGATACGCAGTATTTT. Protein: CASSFGLAGGGPSTDTQYF.

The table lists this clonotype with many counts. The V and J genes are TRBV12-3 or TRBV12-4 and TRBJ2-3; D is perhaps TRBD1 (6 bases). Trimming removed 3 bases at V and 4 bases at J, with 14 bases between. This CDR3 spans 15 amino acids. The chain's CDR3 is CASSLESEGADTQYF. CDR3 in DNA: TGTGCCAGCAGTTTGGAGAGCGAGGGGGCAGATACGCAGTATTTT.

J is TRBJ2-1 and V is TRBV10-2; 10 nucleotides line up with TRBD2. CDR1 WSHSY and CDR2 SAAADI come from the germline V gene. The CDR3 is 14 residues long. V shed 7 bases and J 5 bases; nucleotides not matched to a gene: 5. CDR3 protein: CASTGTSANNEQFF. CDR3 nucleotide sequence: TGCGCCAGCACGGGGACTAGCGCGAACAATGAGCAGTTCTTC.

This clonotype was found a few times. The CDR3 DNA reads TGCAGCGTTGATCGACTAGCGGGGGGCTCCTACGAGCAGTACTTC. It translates to CSVDRLAGGSYEQYF. J is TRBJ2-7 and V is TRBV29-1; TRBD2 aligns across 13 bases. Germline V gene data show CDR1 as SQVTM and CDR2 as ANQGSEA. The CDR3 length is 15 residues. Unmatched junction bases numbered 2, after V lost 3 bases and J lost 0 bases.

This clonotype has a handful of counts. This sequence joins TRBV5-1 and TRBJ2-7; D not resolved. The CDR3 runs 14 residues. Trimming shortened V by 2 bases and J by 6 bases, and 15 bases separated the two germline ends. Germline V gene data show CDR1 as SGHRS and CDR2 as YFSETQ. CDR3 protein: CASSFALGMGEQYF. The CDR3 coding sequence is TGCGCCAGCAGCTTCGCCCTGGGCATGGGCGAGCAGTACTTC. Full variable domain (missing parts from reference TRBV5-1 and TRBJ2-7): KAGVTQTPRYLIKTRGQQVTLSCSPISGHRSVSWYQQTPGQGLQFLFEYFSETQRNKGNFPGRFSGRQFSNSRSEMNVSTLELGDSALYLCASSFALGMGEQYFGPGTRLTVT.

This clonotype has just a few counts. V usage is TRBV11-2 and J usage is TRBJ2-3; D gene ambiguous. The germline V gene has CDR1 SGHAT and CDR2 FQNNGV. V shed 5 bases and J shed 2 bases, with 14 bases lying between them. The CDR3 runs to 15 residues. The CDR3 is CASSTPRRDTDTQYF. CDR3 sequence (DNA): TGTGCCAGCAGCACCCCCCGCAGAGACACAGATACGCAGTATTTT.

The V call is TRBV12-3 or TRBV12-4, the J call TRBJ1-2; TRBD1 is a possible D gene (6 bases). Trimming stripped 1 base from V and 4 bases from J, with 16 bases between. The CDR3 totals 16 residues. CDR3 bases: TGTGCCAGCAGTTTAGAGGGGACAAGAATCCTCTATGGCTACACCTTC. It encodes CASSLEGTRILYGYTF.

CDR3 in DNA: TGTGCCAGCAGCTTTCAGGAGAGCGGGAGGGCCGAGCAGTACTTC. As protein: CASSFQESGRAEQYF. V usage is TRBV6-1 and J usage is TRBJ2-7, with TRBD2 matching over 10 bases. This CDR3 spans 15 amino acids. Germline CDR1 and CDR2: MNHNS and SASEGT. V shed 6 bases and J 6 bases; nucleotides not matched to a gene: 11.

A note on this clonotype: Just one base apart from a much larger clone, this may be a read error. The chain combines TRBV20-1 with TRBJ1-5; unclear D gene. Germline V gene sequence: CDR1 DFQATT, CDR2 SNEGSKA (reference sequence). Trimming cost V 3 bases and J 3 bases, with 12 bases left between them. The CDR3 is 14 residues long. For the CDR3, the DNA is TGCAGTGCTAGGGACCCAAATAACAATCAGCCCCAGCATTTT. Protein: CSARDPNNNQPQHF.